This T cell receptor beta chain is from a study of blood T cell repertoires in COVID-19. This clone was seen a few times. Clones were sequenced by immunoSEQ multiplex PCR, and TCRdb holds only the in-frame ones, with some missing. Here the sample spans approximately 160,000 clones, around 90% being singletons. J lost 0 bases, V lost 6 bases, and 1 base had no gene match. CDR1 and CDR2 from the germline V gene are WSHSY and SAAADI. This CDR3 contains 13 residues. Sequenced input: peripheral blood. V gene TRBV10-2 combines with J gene TRBJ1-1; the match to TRBD1 covers 7 bases. This receptor was obtained from a man aged 55 to 70 with COVID-19, enrolled during active disease. CDR3 sequence: CASRGQVNTEAFF. The CDR3, as DNA: TGCGCCAGCAGAGGACAGGTGAACACTGAAGCTTTCTTT.